The sequence of this TCR beta chain was determined in a study of T cells in narcolepsy. Germline V gene lookup returns CDR1 MNHEY and CDR2 SVGAGI. V lost 5 bases, J lost 3 bases, and 12 bases lay in between. This CDR3 region has 14 residues. Libraries were prepared by immunoSEQ multiplex PCR; TCRdb keeps only in-frame clonotypes and omits some of them. This table has tens of thousands of clones, 50% to 65% appearing once. The chain joins TRBV6-5 to TRBJ2-3; D call uncertain. Sequencing was done on a sample of memory (CD45RA-) CD4+ T cells from blood. The receptor comes from a human donor in good health. The CDR3 coding sequence is TGTGCCAGCAGTGAGTTTGGGTCTACAGATACGCAGTATTTT. The encoded protein is CASSEFGSTDTQYF.